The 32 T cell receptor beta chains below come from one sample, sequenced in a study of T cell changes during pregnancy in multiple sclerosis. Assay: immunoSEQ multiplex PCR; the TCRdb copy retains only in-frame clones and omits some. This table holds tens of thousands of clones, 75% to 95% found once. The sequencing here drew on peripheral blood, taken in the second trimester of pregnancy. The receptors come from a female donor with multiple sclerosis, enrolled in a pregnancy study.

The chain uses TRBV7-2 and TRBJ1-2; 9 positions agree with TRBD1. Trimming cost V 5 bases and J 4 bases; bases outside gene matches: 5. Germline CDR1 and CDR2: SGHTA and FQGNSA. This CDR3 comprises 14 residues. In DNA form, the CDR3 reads TGTGCCAGCAGCCAGGACAGGGGCCTCTATGGCTACACCTTC. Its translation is CASSQDRGLYGYTF.

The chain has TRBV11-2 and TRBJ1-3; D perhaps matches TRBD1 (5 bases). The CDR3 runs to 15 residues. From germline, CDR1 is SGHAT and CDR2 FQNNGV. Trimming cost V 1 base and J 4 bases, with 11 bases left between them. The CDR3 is CASSLVWGRGNTIYF. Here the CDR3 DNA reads TGTGCCAGCAGCTTAGTCTGGGGCAGAGGAAACACCATATATTTT.

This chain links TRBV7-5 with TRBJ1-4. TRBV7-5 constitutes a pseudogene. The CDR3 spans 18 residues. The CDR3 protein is CARSLVGSVPATNEKLFF. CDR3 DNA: TGTGCCAGAAGCTTAGTGGGGAGTGTCCCAGCAACTAATGAAAAACTGTTTTTT.

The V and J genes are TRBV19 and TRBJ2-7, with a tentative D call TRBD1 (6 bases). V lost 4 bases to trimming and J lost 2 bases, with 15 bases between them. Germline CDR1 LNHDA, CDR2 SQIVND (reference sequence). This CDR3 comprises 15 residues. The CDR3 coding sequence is TGTGCCAGTAGTAGCTACAGGGACGCAACCTACGAGCAGTACTTC. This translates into CASSSYRDATYEQYF.

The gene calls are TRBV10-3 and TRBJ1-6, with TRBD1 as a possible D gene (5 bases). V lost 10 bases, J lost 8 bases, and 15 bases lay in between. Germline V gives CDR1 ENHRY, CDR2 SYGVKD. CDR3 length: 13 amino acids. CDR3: CATKPGGDSPLHF. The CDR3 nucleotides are TGTGCCACCAAACCGGGGGGGGATTCACCCCTCCACTTT.

The CDR3 bases are TGTGCCAGCAGTGATTTCGGTAACTTTAATGAGCAGTTCTTC. Its translation: CASSDFGNFNEQFF. V gene TRBV6-4 combines with J gene TRBJ2-1; D gene uncertain. From germline, CDR1 is MRHNA and CDR2 SNTAGT. The CDR3 consists of 14 residues. With 3 bases removed from V and 7 bases from J, the gap between germline ends came to 13 bases.

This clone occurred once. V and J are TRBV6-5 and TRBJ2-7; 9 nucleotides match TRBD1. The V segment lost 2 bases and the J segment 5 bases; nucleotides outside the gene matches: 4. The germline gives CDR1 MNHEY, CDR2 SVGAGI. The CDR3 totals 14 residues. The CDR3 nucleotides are TGTGCCAGCAGTTACCGGGACAGGGTGAACGAGCAGTACTTC. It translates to CASSYRDRVNEQYF.

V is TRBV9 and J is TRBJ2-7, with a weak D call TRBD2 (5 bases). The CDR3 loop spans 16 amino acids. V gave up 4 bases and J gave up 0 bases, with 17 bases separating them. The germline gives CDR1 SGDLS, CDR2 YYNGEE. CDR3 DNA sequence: TGTGCCAGCAGCCCGGCGCGAGCGGTGAGCTCCTACGAGCAGTACTTC. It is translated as CASSPARAVSSYEQYF.

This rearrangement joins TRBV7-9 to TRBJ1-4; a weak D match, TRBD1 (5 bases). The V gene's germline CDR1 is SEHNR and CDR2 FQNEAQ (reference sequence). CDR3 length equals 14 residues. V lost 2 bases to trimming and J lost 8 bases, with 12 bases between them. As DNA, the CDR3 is TGTGCCAGCAGCTTACTGGGGGGTAACGAAAAACTGTTTTTT. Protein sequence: CASSLLGGNEKLFF.

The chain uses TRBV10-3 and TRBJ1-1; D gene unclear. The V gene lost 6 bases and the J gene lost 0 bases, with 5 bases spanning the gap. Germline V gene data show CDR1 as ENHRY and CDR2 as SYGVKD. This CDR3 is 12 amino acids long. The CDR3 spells CAIRTVNTEAFF. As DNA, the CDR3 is TGTGCCATCAGGACTGTGAACACTGAAGCTTTCTTT.

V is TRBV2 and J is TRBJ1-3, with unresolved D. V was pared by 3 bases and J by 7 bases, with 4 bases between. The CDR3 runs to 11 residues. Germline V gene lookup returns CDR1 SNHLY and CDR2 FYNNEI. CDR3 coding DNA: TGTGCCAGCAGTGAGAGGAACACCATATATTTT. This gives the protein CASSERNTIYF.

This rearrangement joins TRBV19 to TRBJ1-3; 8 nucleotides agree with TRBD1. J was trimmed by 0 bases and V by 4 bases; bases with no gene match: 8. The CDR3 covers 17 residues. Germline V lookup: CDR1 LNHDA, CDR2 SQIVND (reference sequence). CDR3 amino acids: CASSNAGGASSGNTIYF. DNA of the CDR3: TGTGCCAGTAGTAACGCAGGGGGCGCAAGCTCTGGAAACACCATATATTTT.

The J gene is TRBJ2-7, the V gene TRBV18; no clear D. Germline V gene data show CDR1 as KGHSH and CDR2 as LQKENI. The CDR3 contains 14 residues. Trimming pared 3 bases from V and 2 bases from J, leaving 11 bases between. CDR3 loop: CASSPNLETYEQYF. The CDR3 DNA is TGTGCCAGCTCACCGAACCTAGAAACCTACGAGCAGTACTTC.

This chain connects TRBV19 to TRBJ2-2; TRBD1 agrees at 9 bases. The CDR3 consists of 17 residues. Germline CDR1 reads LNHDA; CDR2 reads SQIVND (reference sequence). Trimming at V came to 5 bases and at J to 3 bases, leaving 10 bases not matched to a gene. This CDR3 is CASSPYPGTGHTGELFF. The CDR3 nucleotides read TGTGCCAGTAGTCCTTACCCCGGGACAGGGCACACCGGGGAGCTGTTTTTT.

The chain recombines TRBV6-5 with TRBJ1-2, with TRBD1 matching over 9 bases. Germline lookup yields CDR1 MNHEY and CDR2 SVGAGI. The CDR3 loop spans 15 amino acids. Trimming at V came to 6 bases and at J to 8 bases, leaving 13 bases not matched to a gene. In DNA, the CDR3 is TGTGCCAGCAGGCCCGGGGGACAGGGAGGGGACGGCTACACCTTC. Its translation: CASRPGGQGGDGYTF.

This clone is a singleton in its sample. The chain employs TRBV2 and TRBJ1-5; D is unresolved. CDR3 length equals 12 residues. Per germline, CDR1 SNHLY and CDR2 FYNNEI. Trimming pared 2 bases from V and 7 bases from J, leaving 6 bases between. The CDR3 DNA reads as TGTGCCAGCAGTGAAAGTCGGCAGCCCCAGCATTTT. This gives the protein CASSESRQPQHF.

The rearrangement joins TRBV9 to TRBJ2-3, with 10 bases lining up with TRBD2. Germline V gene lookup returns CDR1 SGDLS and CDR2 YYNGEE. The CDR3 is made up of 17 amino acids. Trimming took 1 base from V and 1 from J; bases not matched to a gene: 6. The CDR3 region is CASSVTPTSGGTDTQYF. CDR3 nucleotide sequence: TGTGCCAGCAGCGTAACCCCTACTAGCGGGGGCACAGATACGCAGTATTTT.

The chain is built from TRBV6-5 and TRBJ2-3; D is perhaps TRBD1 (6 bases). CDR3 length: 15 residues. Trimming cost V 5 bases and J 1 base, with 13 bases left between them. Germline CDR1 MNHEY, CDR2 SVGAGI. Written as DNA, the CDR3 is TGTGCCAGCAGTGCGCAGGGGTTCGGCACAGATACGCAGTATTTT. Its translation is CASSAQGFGTDTQYF.

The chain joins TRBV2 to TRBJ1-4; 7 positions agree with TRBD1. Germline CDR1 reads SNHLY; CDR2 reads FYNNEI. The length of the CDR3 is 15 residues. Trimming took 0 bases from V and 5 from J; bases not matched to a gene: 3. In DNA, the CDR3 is TGTGCCAGCAGTGAAGCGGGGACAGTAAATGAAAAACTGTTTTTT. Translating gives CASSEAGTVNEKLFF.

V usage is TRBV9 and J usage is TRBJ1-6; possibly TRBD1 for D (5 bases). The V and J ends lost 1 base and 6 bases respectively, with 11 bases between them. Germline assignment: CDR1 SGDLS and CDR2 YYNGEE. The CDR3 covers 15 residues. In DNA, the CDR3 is TGTGCCAGCAGCGTATCTTTGCAGGGTAATTCACCCCTCCACTTT. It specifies CASSVSLQGNSPLHF.

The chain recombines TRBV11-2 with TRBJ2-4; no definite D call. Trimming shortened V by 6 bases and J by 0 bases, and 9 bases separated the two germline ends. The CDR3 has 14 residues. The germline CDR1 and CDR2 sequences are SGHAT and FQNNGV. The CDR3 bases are TGTGCCAGCAGGCCCCCAGTAGCCAAAAACATTCAGTACTTC. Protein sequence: CASRPPVAKNIQYF. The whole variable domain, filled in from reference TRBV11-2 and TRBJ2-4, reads EAGVAQSPRYKIIEKRQSVAFWCNPISGHATLYWYQQILGQGPKLLIQFQNNGVVDDSQLPKDRFSAERLKGVDSTLKIQPAKLEDSAVYLCASRPPVAKNIQYFGAGTRLSVL.

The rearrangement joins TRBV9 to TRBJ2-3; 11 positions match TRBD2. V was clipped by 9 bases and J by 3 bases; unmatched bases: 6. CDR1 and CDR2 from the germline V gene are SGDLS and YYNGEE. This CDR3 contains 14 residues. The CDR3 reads CATNSGGGTDTQYF. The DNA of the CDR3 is TGTGCCACCAATAGCGGGGGGGGTACAGATACGCAGTATTTT.

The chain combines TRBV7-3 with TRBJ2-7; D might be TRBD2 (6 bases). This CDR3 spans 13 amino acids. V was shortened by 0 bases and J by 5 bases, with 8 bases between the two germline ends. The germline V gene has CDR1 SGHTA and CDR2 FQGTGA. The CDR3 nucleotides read TGTGCCAGCAGCTTAACGCGGGACCACGAGCAGTACTTC. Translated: CASSLTRDHEQYF.

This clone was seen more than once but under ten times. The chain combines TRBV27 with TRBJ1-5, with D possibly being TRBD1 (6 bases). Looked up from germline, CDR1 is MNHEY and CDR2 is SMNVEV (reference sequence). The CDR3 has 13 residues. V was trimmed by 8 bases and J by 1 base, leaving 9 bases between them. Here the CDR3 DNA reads TGTGCCAGCGCACAGGGAAGCAATCAGCCCCAGCATTTT. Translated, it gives CASAQGSNQPQHF.

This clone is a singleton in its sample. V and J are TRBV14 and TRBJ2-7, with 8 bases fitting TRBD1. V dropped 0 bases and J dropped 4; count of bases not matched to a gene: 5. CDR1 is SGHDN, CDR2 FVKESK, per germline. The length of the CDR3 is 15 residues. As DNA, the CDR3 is TGTGCCAGCAGCCAAGACAGGGGGCATTATTACGAGCAGTACTTC. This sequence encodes CASSQDRGHYYEQYF.

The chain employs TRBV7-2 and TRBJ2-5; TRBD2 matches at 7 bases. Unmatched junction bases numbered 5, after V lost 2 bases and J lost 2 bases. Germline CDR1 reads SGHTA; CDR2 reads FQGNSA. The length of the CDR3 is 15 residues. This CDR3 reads CASSLPGGIQETQYF. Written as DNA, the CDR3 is TGTGCCAGCAGCTTACCGGGGGGAATACAAGAGACCCAGTACTTC.

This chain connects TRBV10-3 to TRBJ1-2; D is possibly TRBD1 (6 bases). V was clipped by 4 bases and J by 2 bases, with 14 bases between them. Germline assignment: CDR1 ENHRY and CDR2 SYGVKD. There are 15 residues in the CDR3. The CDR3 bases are TGTGCCATCAGTGCCCAACCGGGACAAAACTATGGCTACACCTTC. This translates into CAISAQPGQNYGYTF.

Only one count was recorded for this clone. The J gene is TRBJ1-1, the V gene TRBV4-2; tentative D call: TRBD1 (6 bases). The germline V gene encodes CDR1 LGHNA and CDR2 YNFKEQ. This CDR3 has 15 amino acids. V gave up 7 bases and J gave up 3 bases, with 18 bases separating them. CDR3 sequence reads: CASKRVTGSYTEAFF. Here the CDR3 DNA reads TGTGCCAGCAAGAGGGTCACAGGGTCCTACACTGAAGCTTTCTTT.

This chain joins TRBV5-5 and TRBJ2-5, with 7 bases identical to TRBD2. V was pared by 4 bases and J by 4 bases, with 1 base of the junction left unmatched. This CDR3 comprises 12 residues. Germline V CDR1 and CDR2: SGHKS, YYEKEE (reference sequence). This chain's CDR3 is CASSKRGETQYF. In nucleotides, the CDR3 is TGTGCCAGCAGCAAGCGGGGAGAGACCCAGTACTTC.

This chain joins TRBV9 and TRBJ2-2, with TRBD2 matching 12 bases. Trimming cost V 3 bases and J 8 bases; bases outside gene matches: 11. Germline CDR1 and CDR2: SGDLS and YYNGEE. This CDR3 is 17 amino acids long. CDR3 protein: CASSGVTSGGPSGELFF. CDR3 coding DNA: TGTGCCAGCAGCGGGGTCACTAGCGGGGGGCCCTCGGGGGAGCTGTTTTTT.

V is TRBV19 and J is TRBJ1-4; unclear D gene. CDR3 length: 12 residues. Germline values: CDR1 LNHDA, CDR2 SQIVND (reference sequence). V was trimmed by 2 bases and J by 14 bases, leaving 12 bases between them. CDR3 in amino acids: CASSIPKGGLFF. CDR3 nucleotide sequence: TGTGCCAGTAGTATACCGAAGGGAGGGCTGTTTTTT. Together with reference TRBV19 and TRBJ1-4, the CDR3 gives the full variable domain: DGGITQSPKYLFRKEGQNVTLSCEQNLNHDAMYWYRQDPGQGLRLIYYSQIVNDFQKGDIAEGYSVSREKKESFPLTVTSAQKNPTAFYLCASSIPKGGLFFGSGTQLSVL.

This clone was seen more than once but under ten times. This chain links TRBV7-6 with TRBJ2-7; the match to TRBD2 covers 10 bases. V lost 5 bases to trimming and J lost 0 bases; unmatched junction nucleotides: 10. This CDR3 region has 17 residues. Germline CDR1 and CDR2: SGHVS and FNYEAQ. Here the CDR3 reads CASSRTTSGVSSYEQYF. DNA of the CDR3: TGTGCCAGCAGCCGTACCACTAGCGGGGTCAGCTCCTACGAGCAGTACTTC.